Reported below is one T cell receptor (beta chain). Its antigen is still unknown. This entry is derived from a study of CD8 T cells in ankylosing spondylitis. The TCR beta libraries were generated through quantitative 5'-RACE incorporating molecular barcodes. TCRdb called the 5' RACE reads again in MiXCR, with one record for every CDR3 protein. The table includes roughly 700,000 distinct CDR3 sequences, roughly 20% detected once. General study findings and limits: Within ankylosing spondylitis blood, a TCR beta motif made up of eight highly homologous variants appeared to be characteristic. Reactive arthritis synovial fluid and blood were previously reported to contain some motif variants. Clones tied to disease were said to be significantly enriched in matched ankylosing spondylitis synovial fluid.

With 3 bases removed from V and 6 bases from J, the gap between germline ends came to 12 bases. The CDR3 spans 15 residues. The specimen sequenced was blood, either unsorted or a sorted T cell fraction (not recorded which). The sequence derives from a male donor with ankylosing spondylitis. The rearrangement uses TRBV12-3 or TRBV12-4 and TRBJ1-6; no firm D call. CDR3 sequence (DNA): TGTGCCAGCAGTTTGGGGTCACGAGGTAATTCACCCCTCCACTTT. Its protein is CASSLGSRGNSPLHF.